Listed here are 5 T cell receptor beta chains from one sample, sequenced in a study of beta chain features in type 1 diabetes. Reverse transcribing all isolated RNA meant expressed TCRB transcripts were sequenced. Sequenced by immunoSEQ multiplex PCR; TCRdb stores in-frame clones only, minus some. The data contain 300,000 to 450,000 clones, around 12% of them singletons. Sequencing was done on a sample of naive CD4+ T cells from blood. The receptors come from a man between 18 and 35 years old in good health.

CDR3 in DNA: TGTGCCACCAGCAGGCGGGCTAGCGGGCTCGGCTCCTACAATGAGCAGTTCTTC. Translating it yields CATSRRASGLGSYNEQFF. This sequence joins TRBV15 and TRBJ2-1, with 8 bases matching TRBD2. Trimming took 3 bases from V and 0 from J; bases not matched to a gene: 10. Germline lookup yields CDR1 LNHNV and CDR2 YYDKDF (reference sequence). CDR3 length: 18 amino acids.

This clone appeared a few times. The chain recombines TRBV6-4 with TRBJ2-7; no clear D. Germline values: CDR1 MRHNA, CDR2 SNTAGT. The CDR3 contains 11 residues. With 5 bases removed from V and 9 bases from J, the gap between germline ends came to 11 bases. This CDR3 reads CASSSQIRQYF. The CDR3 region has the DNA TGTGCCAGCAGTTCGCAGATCCGGCAGTACTTC.

In its sample, this clone was seen a few times. The V and J genes are TRBV2 and TRBJ2-2, with 7 bases identical to TRBD2. The V gene end was trimmed by 5 bases and the J gene end by 0 bases; junction bases not matched to a gene: 9. CDR1 and CDR2 (germline): SNHLY, FYNNEI. The CDR3 contains 17 residues. The CDR3 bases are TGTGCCAGCAGTTATACTACGGGGGGTTCGAACACCGGGGAGCTGTTTTTT. It translates to CASSYTTGGSNTGELFF.

This clone has only a few counts. The rearrangement links TRBV6-5 to TRBJ1-1, with a possible D match to TRBD1 (6 bases). The CDR3 has 13 amino acids. Trimming removed 5 bases at V and 1 base at J, with 8 bases between. Germline loops: CDR1 MNHEY, CDR2 SVGAGI. CDR3 nucleotides: TGTGCCAGCAGTCAACAGGGGAACACTGAAGCTTTCTTT. Residues: CASSQQGNTEAFF.

This clone showed up just a few times. V gene TRBV6-5 combines with J gene TRBJ1-1; no reliable D call. The CDR3 totals 12 residues. V was trimmed by 4 bases and J by 8 bases, leaving 11 bases between them. Germline CDR1 and CDR2: MNHEY and SVGAGI. The CDR3, as DNA: TGTGCCAGCAGTTCCAGAAATAGCGAAGCTTTCTTT. This gives the protein CASSSRNSEAFF.